This T cell receptor beta chain appears in the sequencing data of a study of technical replicates of blood from a few donors. The CDR3 loop spans 16 amino acids. V was clipped by 0 bases and J by 2 bases; unmatched bases: 1. Germline CDR1 reads MGHRA; CDR2 reads YSYEKL. This clone was found once. Libraries were prepared by immunoSEQ multiplex PCR; TCRdb keeps only in-frame clonotypes and omits some of them. The sample lists some 87,000 clones; about 92% were seen once. This clonotype was obtained from a human donor in good health. The chain couples TRBV4-1 to TRBJ2-1; TRBD2 aligns across 10 bases. The sequenced sample was T cells isolated from PBMCs. For the CDR3, the DNA is TGCGCCAGCAGCCAAGATAGCGGGAGGACCTACAATGAGCAGTTCTTC. This sequence encodes CASSQDSGRTYNEQFF.